This T cell receptor (beta chain) was sequenced in a study of T cell clonality in common variable immunodeficiency. Study results and caveats: Common variable immunodeficiency TCR beta sequences reportedly had fewer deletions and N-nucleotide insertions. Repertoire-complication correlations in CVID were limited by patient heterogeneity. Compared with controls, CVID subjects had fewer shared TCRbeta clones. The cause of increased CVID clonality remains unclear without subpopulation sequencing.

V was cut by 4 bases and J by 1 base, with 13 bases left in between. There are 15 residues in the CDR3. CDR1 is SGHAT and CDR2 is FQDESV in the germline V gene (reference sequence). The table came from immunoSEQ multiplex PCR; TCRdb's copy has only in-frame clones and leaves some out. The sample gives roughly 30,000 clones, none seen only once, and the top ten clones hold about 29%. Comment on this clone: The antigen is not known. Read coverage stops 3 residues before the CDR3 terminus; the germline J gene supplies the remainder.

The receptor comes from a human donor with common variable immunodeficiency. The sequenced material came from peripheral blood mononuclear cells. The chain recombines TRBV11-1 with TRBJ1-1; D gene ambiguous. This CDR3 reads CASSSFLAENTEAFF. The CDR3 DNA, read in part, is TGTGCCAGCAGCTCCTTTCTTGCAGAGAACACTGAA.